What follows are 5 T cell receptor beta chains derived from one specimen sequenced in a study of blood T cells in healthy people across ages. A second about 7 to 11 cycle PCR used barcoded and J-beta primers. From the 5' RACE reads, TCRdb called clonotypes with MiXCR, one entry per CDR3 protein. The table has about 970,000 distinct CDR3 sequences, roughly half seen once; the top ten hold about 21%. What was sequenced was blood. These receptors were taken from a woman aged 55-69 years in good health.

This clonotype was seen a few times. V gene TRBV7-3 combines with J gene TRBJ2-6, with no clear D. The germline CDR1 and CDR2 sequences are SGHTA and FQGTGA. V lost 2 bases and J 3 bases, leaving 14 bases between the germline ends. CDR3 length equals 17 residues. CDR3 residues: CASSLGLLSFGANVLTF. Here the CDR3 DNA reads TGTGCCAGCAGCTTAGGCCTCCTAAGTTTTGGGGCCAACGTCCTGACTTTC.

The rearrangement links TRBV6-6 to TRBJ2-1; TRBD2 matches at 7 bases. Trimming removed 1 base from V and 6 bases from J; junction bases left unmatched: 6. CDR3 length equals 15 residues. CDR1 is MNHNY, CDR2 SVGAGI, per germline (reference sequence). The CDR3 region is CASSYFGTKGNEQFF. The CDR3 nucleotides are TGTGCCAGCAGTTACTTCGGGACTAAGGGCAATGAGCAGTTCTTC.

The V and J genes are TRBV9 and TRBJ2-1, with unresolved D. Germline V lookup: CDR1 SGDLS, CDR2 YYNGEE. The CDR3 covers 15 residues. The ends were cut back, 3 bases at V and 8 bases at J, with 18 bases in the middle. The CDR3 DNA reads TGTGCCAGCAGCGCTGACCTTCAACGGTTGGATGAGCAGTTCTTC. Translating it yields CASSADLQRLDEQFF.

The V gene is TRBV12-3 or TRBV12-4, the J gene TRBJ2-4; a possible D gene is TRBD1 (5 bases). Gene TRBJ2-7 matches the end of the DNA better, so the J call may be wrong. The CDR3 contains 13 residues. This CDR3 reads CATQEYLGVEQYF. The CDR3 DNA is TGTGCCACCCAGGAGTACCTAGGGGTCGAGCAGTACTTC.

The chain uses TRBV6-5 and TRBJ2-7; tentative D call: TRBD2 (5 bases). The CDR3 covers 14 residues. The germline CDR1 and CDR2 sequences are MNHEY and SVGAGI. V lost 6 bases, J lost 2 bases, and 14 bases lay in between. The CDR3 DNA sequence: TGTGCCAGCAGCCGGGAACCGTCTGCCTACGAGCAGTACTTC. Translation gives CASSREPSAYEQYF.